This T cell receptor (beta chain) was retrieved from a study of molecular identifiers for immune sequencing clone quantification. Naive CD8 T cells were FACS-sorted by CD8+CD4-CCR7+CD45RA+ markers. The CDR3 totals 8 residues. With 6 bases removed from V and 13 bases from J, the gap between germline ends came to 2 bases. Germline V gives CDR1 SGDLS, CDR2 YYNGEE. This clonotype appeared many times. Antigen unknown. The authors built bulk TCR libraries by previously described methods with listed TCR primers. TCRdb reanalysed the PCR reads using MiXCR and keeps one entry per CDR3 protein. The top ten hold 0.85% of the sample, which has 85,000 to 90,000 distinct CDR3 sequences, over 15% seen once. General observations from the study: Clones that exceeded 20 RNA copies held over 98% of effector molecules, yet under 1% in naive cells. Reportedly, one cell's Jurkat TCR RNA was detected within 1,100,000 naive CD8 cells.

The chain uses TRBV9 and TRBJ1-6; D gene uncertain. Material for sequencing was naive CD8+ T cells from blood, with Jurkat cell RNA spiked in. The subset was: FACS-sorted CD8+CD4-CCR7+CD45RA+ naive T cells. This sequence originates from a human donor in good health. Some libraries in this study had Jurkat cell RNA spiked in. The CDR3 sequence is CASMPLHF. The CDR3 DNA follows: TGTGCCAGCATGCCCCTCCACTTT.